This entry concerns a single T cell receptor beta chain. Its antigen specificity is not known. No base qualities exist here, and no much larger clone lies one base off it. In the germline V gene, CDR1 corresponds to SGHDN and CDR2 to FVKESK. Spanning cysteine to phenylalanine, the CDR3 consists of 15 amino acids. The kept DNA is CDR3 alone, 45 bases in frame from the first base. V is cut back by 4 bases and J by 11 bases, with 16 bases in the junction unmatched. The donors were some 39 Caucasian individuals from Russia, aged 6 to 90 years, who were systemically healthy. Around 10 milliliters of peripheral blood were collected from each donor into EDTA-treated Vacutainer tubes. PBMCs were isolated by Ficoll-Paque density-gradient centrifugation, with at least 7 million obtained per sample. Total RNA, at least 6 micrograms per sample, was extracted from PBMCs with Trizol reagent. For every donor, an aliquot of PBMCs went through flow cytometry to measure the percentages of naive CD45RAhigh/CD27high T cells.

Libraries were made using 5' RACE. Sequencing instrument: Illumina HiSeq 2500. A second PCR of about 7 to 12 cycles was performed with a sample-barcoded 5' primer and a J-beta primer mix. Each TCR beta cDNA molecule received a unique molecular identifier from a template-switch 5' adaptor carrying 12 random nucleotides. Each sample yielded at least 3 million CDR3-containing paired-end reads. All of the RNA was converted into first-strand cDNA using the Mint cDNA synthesis kit, with a TRBC-specific oligonucleotide serving as the primer. Following uracil-DNA glycosylase treatment, all cDNA underwent a first 18-cycle PCR with the universal primers M1SS and BC2_uni_R. From the authors' description of their analysis: For normalization, 1 million high-quality reads, each with a distinct molecular identifier, were randomly selected from each sample. Reads with shared molecular identifiers were discarded instead of being binned into consensus sequences. MiTCR, run with a Q25 quality threshold and the strictest error-elimination algorithm, handled CDR3 identification, clonotype clustering and error correction. A nonparametric unseen species model with Euler transformation was used to estimate a lower bound on total TCR beta diversity. The public reads were reprocessed in TCRdb via fastp at Q25 and MiXCR, keeping in-frame beta chains. Rows merge per CDR3 protein into single entries with the most common DNA and genes. TCRdb's processing, not the authors' own work, is the source of the V and J calls. Within this sample are about 680,000 distinct CDR3 sequences, with approximately 49% of them counted one time only. Of the sample, around 32% falls within the top ten clones.

This sample is drawn from a study of blood T cells in healthy people across ages (dated by TCRdb to between 2015 and 2016). Context from the whole study: Template switching captured roughly one uniquely barcoded TCR beta cDNA molecule per two T cells in model experiments. To track age-related changes in TCR beta repertoire diversity, the study relied on deep sequencing normalized with unique cDNA molecular identifiers. Four age groups were formed from the donors: young (average 16 years), middle-aged (around 40), aged (62) and long-lived (82). To avoid experimental bias, donors of different ages were spread randomly across the sequencing lanes. Two additional independent replicas of 1 million unique cDNA reads from the same blood draw were analyzed for two donors (one aged 18 to 30 and one aged 80 or older). Overall study results and their limits: Because the CMV infection status of the donors was unknown, age-related changes in expanded clonotypes may potentially have been confounded. As age increased, observed TCR beta diversity per million T cells dropped in a roughly linear way, and a significant reduction was already evident by age 40. A strong correlation was found between observed TCR beta diversity and the percentage of naive T cells measured by flow cytometry. Because profiling used bulk unsorted PBMCs, naive and antigen-experienced compartments could not be compared conclusively. Estimates of total diversity from one million sequenced T cells were regarded as lower bounds and underestimates. The long-lived group showed more naive CD4+ T cells, fewer expanded clones and increased TCR diversity than the aged group, suggesting age selection.

The clonotype originates from a woman aged 55-69 years in good health. The chain was built from TRBV14 and TRBJ2-5; 7 bases in the middle match TRBD2. The sample comprised blood. DNA sequence: TGTGCCAGCAGCCCTGCTACGGCGGGAGTTGGGGCGCAGTACTTC. This codes for CASSPATAGVGAQYF.